The 18 T cell receptor beta chains in this list originate from one sample, sequenced in a study of metastatic and nonmetastatic thyroid tumors. No treatment of any kind had been given to any patient before thyroid surgery. TCRdb re-called clones from the PCR reads using MiXCR. The sample lists tens of thousands of clones; about 15% were seen once. The sample consisted of blood. Every receptor here comes from a female donor with papillary thyroid cancer or a benign thyroid nodule (not recorded which). Some clones in this sample may be carry-over from other donors' samples.

This clone qualifies as medium-sized. V usage is TRBV6-1 and J usage is TRBJ1-2; D is unclear. V lost 7 bases to trimming and J lost 1 base, with 7 bases between them. Germline CDR1 is MNHNS and CDR2 is SASEGT. This CDR3 has 12 residues. The CDR3, as DNA: TGTGCCAGCACGGGATATAACTATGGCTACACCTTC. This gives the protein CASTGYNYGYTF.

The chain links TRBV7-8 to TRBJ2-7; no clear D gene. Germline CDR1 reads SGHVS; CDR2 reads FQNEAQ. Deletions cut 6 bases from V and 3 bases from J, with 12 bases between. The CDR3 sequence is 13 residues long. This CDR3 is CASSPDRGYEQYF. DNA for the CDR3: TGTGCCAGCAGTCCAGACCGAGGCTACGAGCAGTACTTC.

Regarding this clone: Possible read error: a much larger clone is one base away. The chain combines TRBV7-7 with TRBJ2-1; TRBD2 aligns across 12 bases. The CDR3 contains 16 residues. Looked up from germline, CDR1 is SSHAT and CDR2 is FNYEAQ (reference sequence). CDR3: CASSPASSGRGYEQFF. The CDR3 nucleotides are TGTGCTAGCAGCCCGGCGTCTAGCGGGAGGGGTTATGAGCAGTTCTTC.

This clone appeared a few times. V usage is TRBV6-1 and J usage is TRBJ2-2, with TRBD1 matching over 9 bases. The V gene's germline CDR1 is MNHNS and CDR2 SASEGT. V gave up 8 bases and J gave up 9 bases; unmatched junction bases: 7. The CDR3 runs to 13 residues. CDR3 loop: CASGTGQTRELFF. DNA for the CDR3: TGTGCCAGCGGGACAGGGCAAACCAGGGAGCTGTTTTTT.

The rearrangement joins TRBV11-1 to TRBJ2-5; D may be TRBD1 or TRBD2 (5 bases each). The germline V gene encodes CDR1 SGHAT and CDR2 FQDESV (reference sequence). V lost 5 bases to trimming and J lost 1 base, with 23 bases between them. This CDR3 region has 18 residues. DNA for the CDR3: TGTGCCAGCAGCCCGGGACCTAGGGTGGTAACGTTCCAAGAGACCCAGTACTTC. Its translation: CASSPGPRVVTFQETQYF. Full variable domain (outside the CDR3, taken from reference TRBV11-1 and TRBJ2-5): EAEVAQSPRYKITEKSQAVAFWCDPISGHATLYWYRQILGQGPELLVQFQDESVVDDSQLPKDRFSAERLKGVDSTLKIQPAELGDSAMYLCASSPGPRVVTFQETQYFGPGTRLLVL.

This clone was detected only a few times. A junction boundary mismatches the germline segment, possibly from a read error. The CDR3 DNA sequence: TGTGCCAGCAGTTACTATCCGTGTGTGGCTAACTATGTCTACACCTTC. This encodes CASSYYPCVANYVYTF. The rearrangement links TRBV6-5 to TRBJ1-2, with D hard to call. This CDR3 has 16 residues. Germline lookup yields CDR1 MNHEY and CDR2 SVGAGI.

A remark on this clone: A much more abundant neighbour one base away suggests this may be a read error. The chain uses TRBV20-1 and TRBJ2-1; 8 nucleotides match TRBD2. The length of the CDR3 is 15 residues. V lost 7 bases, J lost 9 bases, and 17 bases stayed unmatched. From germline, CDR1 is DFQATT and CDR2 SNEGSKA (reference sequence). CDR3: CSDSGTSGMAGEQFF. The CDR3 coding sequence is TGCAGTGATAGCGGGACTAGTGGGATGGCGGGTGAGCAGTTCTTC.

This clone was seen ten or more times. The same CDR3 arises from other DNA sequences in this sample as well. The chain joins TRBV10-1 to TRBJ2-3; D call uncertain. The V and J ends lost 3 bases and 1 base respectively, with 5 bases between them. The V gene's germline CDR1 is WNHNN and CDR2 SYGVQD (reference sequence). CDR3 length: 13 residues. The chain's CDR3 is CASSEPGTDTQYF. Here the CDR3 DNA reads TGCGCCAGCAGTGAACCGGGCACAGATACGCAGTATTTT.

This clone showed up many times. The rearrangement uses TRBV20-1 and TRBJ2-7; the match to TRBD2 covers 10 bases. The V and J ends lost 6 bases and 0 bases, in that order; junction bases with no gene match: 20. The CDR3 has 19 amino acids. CDR1 is DFQATT, CDR2 SNEGSKA, per germline (reference sequence). The CDR3 DNA is TGCAGTGCGACCACCTACCTAGCGGGAGAGACAAAGAGCTCCTACGAGCAGTACTTC. Protein product: CSATTYLAGETKSSYEQYF.

As to this clone: One junction end disagrees with the germline gene, perhaps due to a read error. The J gene is TRBJ1-5, the V gene TRBV5-1; D remains unclear. Germline lookup yields CDR1 SGHRS and CDR2 YFSETQ. The CDR3 has 13 residues. CDR3 in amino acids: CASIPDVNQPHHF. The CDR3 DNA is TGCGCCAGCATCCCCGACGTGAATCAGCCCCATCATTTT.

This clone has more than one count but fewer than ten. The V and J genes are TRBV19 and TRBJ2-2; D may match TRBD1 or TRBD2 (6 bases each). This CDR3 has 14 residues. Trimming removed 2 bases at V and 7 bases at J, with 11 bases between. From germline, CDR1 is LNHDA and CDR2 SQIVND (reference sequence). The CDR3 reads CASSIRGAGGELFF. The CDR3 bases are TGTGCCAGTAGTATAAGGGGGGCTGGCGGGGAGCTGTTTTTT.

The J gene is TRBJ2-1, the V gene TRBV14, with 9 bases that match TRBD2. CDR1 and CDR2 from the germline V gene are SGHDN and FVKESK. The J segment lost 9 bases and the V segment lost 1 base, leaving 10 bases of the junction unmatched. The CDR3 has 16 amino acids. CDR3 in DNA: TGTGCCAGCAGCCAAGTGGGCGGGAGGGTCGGAGGTGAGCAGTTCTTC. Translated, it gives CASSQVGGRVGGEQFF.

This clone has ten or more counts. The chain employs TRBV3-1 and TRBJ1-2; 11 nucleotides line up with TRBD1. CDR1 is LGHDT and CDR2 is YNNKEL in the germline V gene (reference sequence). J lost 7 bases, V lost 4 bases, and 5 bases had no gene match. This CDR3 contains 14 residues. CDR3 sequence: CASSRGQGALGYTF. The CDR3 region has the DNA TGTGCCAGCAGCCGAGGACAGGGGGCGCTTGGCTACACCTTC.

This clone was picked up many times. The chain combines TRBV5-5 with TRBJ1-2, with D possibly matching TRBD1 (6 bases). Germline lookup yields CDR1 SGHKS and CDR2 YYEKEE (reference sequence). The V and J ends lost 0 bases and 3 bases respectively, with 9 bases between them. CDR3 length: 14 amino acids. Written as DNA, the CDR3 is TGTGCCAGCAGCTTGGTACAGGGAGACTATGGCTACACCTTC. It codes for CASSLVQGDYGYTF.

This clone was observed many times. The chain combines TRBV10-3 with TRBJ2-5; the match to TRBD2 covers 7 bases. The CDR3 loop spans 14 amino acids. Germline assignment: CDR1 ENHRY and CDR2 SYGVKD. Germline trimming cut 4 bases from V and 3 bases from J; bases unmatched to any gene: 5. CDR3 amino acids: CAISGGSREETQYF. The CDR3 DNA reads TGTGCCATCAGTGGCGGGAGTCGAGAAGAGACCCAGTACTTC.

The table lists this clone with many counts. This chain uses TRBV11-2 with TRBJ2-7, with D perhaps TRBD2 (6 bases). V lost 6 bases and J 4 bases, leaving 19 bases between the germline ends. The CDR3 sequence is 15 residues long. Germline loops: CDR1 SGHAT, CDR2 FQNNGV. Here the CDR3 reads CASSPLGRGIYEQYF. Here the CDR3 DNA reads TGTGCCAGCAGTCCGCTGGGTCGCGGGATATACGAGCAGTACTTC.

The table lists this clone with many counts. CDR3 nucleotides: TGTGCCAGCTCACCCGACCAGGAGGGAGGCTACACCTTC. It specifies CASSPDQEGGYTF. The chain uses TRBV18 and TRBJ1-2; D gene unclear. CDR3 size: 13 residues. Trimming cost V 3 bases and J 8 bases, with 13 bases left between them. The germline V gene has CDR1 KGHSH and CDR2 LQKENI.

In this sample, this clone turned up many times. This clone may be a read error of a much larger clone one base away. The same CDR3 can be traced to other DNA sequences in this sample. The rearrangement joins TRBV30 to TRBJ1-4, with a possible D match to TRBD1 (5 bases). Germline assignment: CDR1 GTSNPN and CDR2 SVGIG (reference sequence). The CDR3 runs to 13 residues. The CDR3 region has the DNA TGTGCTTGGGGGGGGGCAACTAATGAAAAACTGTTTTTT. It translates to CAWGGATNEKLFF. Combining the CDR3 with reference TRBV30 and TRBJ1-4 gives the whole variable domain SQTIHQWPATLVQPVGSPLSLECTVEGTSNPNLYWYRQAAGRGLQLLFYSVGIGQISSEVPQNLSASRPQDRQFILSSKKLLLSDSGFYLCAWGGATNEKLFFGSGTQLSVL.